The 7 T cell receptor beta chains presented below share a single source sample, sequenced in a study of cytomegalovirus exposure and HLA in healthy donors. Using immunoSEQ multiplex PCR, the repertoire was profiled, and TCRdb retains in-frame clones only, with some absent. The repertoire consists of some 150,000 clones, with 94% occurring once and the leading ten covering 1.5% to 2%. The sample taken for sequencing was PBMCs. These receptors were taken from a man younger than 35 in good health and CMV-seropositive.

The sample holds one count of this clone. The rearrangement uses TRBV6-6 and TRBJ2-7; 12 bases are shared with TRBD2. Germline CDR1 is MNHNY and CDR2 is SVGAGI (reference sequence). After removal of 6 bases from V and 1 base from J, the junction contained 4 bases not matched to a gene. The CDR3 consists of 15 residues. The CDR3 loop reads CASRLAGGLSYEQYF. CDR3 nucleotides: TGTGCCAGCAGACTAGCGGGAGGTCTTTCCTACGAGCAGTACTTC.

The V call is TRBV6-1, the J call TRBJ1-1; D perhaps matches TRBD1 (6 bases). The germline V gene encodes CDR1 MNHNS and CDR2 SASEGT. The CDR3 is made up of 13 amino acids. The V gene lost 2 bases and the J gene lost 4 bases, with 8 bases spanning the gap. CDR3 residues: CASSEIGGTEAFF. The CDR3, as DNA: TGTGCCAGCAGTGAAATAGGGGGCACTGAAGCTTTCTTT.

The V gene is TRBV5-1, the J gene TRBJ2-3, with 11 bases identical to TRBD2. Per germline, CDR1 SGHRS and CDR2 YFSETQ. The trim removed 5 bases at V and 4 bases at J, leaving 3 bases unmatched. The CDR3 length is 14 residues. CDR3 sequence (DNA): TGCGCCAGCAGAAAACTAGCGGGAGCAGATACGCAGTATTTT. It is translated as CASRKLAGADTQYF. The full variable domain, with the rest looked up from reference TRBV5-1 and TRBJ2-3, is KAGVTQTPRYLIKTRGQQVTLSCSPISGHRSVSWYQQTPGQGLQFLFEYFSETQRNKGNFPGRFSGRQFSNSRSEMNVSTLELGDSALYLCASRKLAGADTQYFGPGTRLTVL.

The J gene is TRBJ1-1, the V gene TRBV5-1; no firm D call. Per germline, CDR1 SGHRS and CDR2 YFSETQ. The V and J ends lost 1 base and 7 bases respectively, with 8 bases between them. CDR3 length: 12 amino acids. The CDR3 nucleotides read TGCGCCAGCAGCTTGAAAGGAGATGAAGCTTTCTTT. The encoded protein is CASSLKGDEAFF.

V is TRBV6-1 and J is TRBJ2-3; D is undetermined. The CDR3 is made up of 16 amino acids. Germline V gene data show CDR1 as MNHNS and CDR2 as SASEGT. V lost 4 bases, J lost 0 bases, and 14 bases lay in between. The CDR3 region has the DNA TGTGCCAGCAGTGCTCGCTGGAGTGGTAGCACAGATACGCAGTATTTT. Encoded protein: CASSARWSGSTDTQYF.

This chain uses TRBV19 with TRBJ2-2; D is undetermined. The germline gives CDR1 LNHDA, CDR2 SQIVND (reference sequence). V dropped 4 bases and J dropped 6 bases, with 9 bases sitting between them. The length of the CDR3 is 13 residues. CDR3 sequence reads: CASSTELAGELFF. The CDR3 coding sequence is TGTGCCAGTAGTACCGAACTTGCCGGGGAGCTGTTTTTT.

The chain is built from TRBV18 and TRBJ2-7; D possibly corresponds to TRBD1 (5 bases). V lost 3 bases and J lost 0, with 9 bases in between. The CDR3 spans 14 residues. Germline values: CDR1 KGHSH, CDR2 LQKENI. For the CDR3, the DNA is TGTGCCAGCTCACCGGGGCTGAGCTCCTACGAGCAGTACTTC. Translating it yields CASSPGLSSYEQYF.